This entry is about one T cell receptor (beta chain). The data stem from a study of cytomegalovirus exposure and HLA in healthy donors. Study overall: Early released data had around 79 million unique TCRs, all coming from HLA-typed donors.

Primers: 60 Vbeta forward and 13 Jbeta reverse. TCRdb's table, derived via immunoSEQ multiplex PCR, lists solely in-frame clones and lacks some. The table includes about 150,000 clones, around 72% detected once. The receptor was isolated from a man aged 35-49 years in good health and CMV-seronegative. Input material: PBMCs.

The CDR3 DNA sequence: TGTGCCATCAGTGGGTCAGGGGACGGGGAGCTGTTTTTT. This encodes CAISGSGDGELFF. The chain links TRBV10-3 to TRBJ2-2; tentative D call: TRBD1 (6 bases). The length of the CDR3 is 13 residues. Germline V CDR1 and CDR2: ENHRY, SYGVKD. The germline V and J ends were trimmed by 4 bases and 7 bases, with 10 bases remaining between them.